The 27 T cell receptor beta chains presented below share a single source sample, sequenced in a study of blood T cell repertoires in COVID-19. Method: immunoSEQ multiplex PCR; TCRdb's copy keeps in-frame clones and lacks some. The data show tens of thousands of clones, with roughly nine tenths seen just once and about 1.5% held by the top ten. Sequencing input: peripheral blood. These receptors were collected from a man aged 50 or older with acute or convalescent COVID-19.

The genes are TRBV6-5 and TRBJ1-4, with 9 bases matching TRBD1. Trimming at V came to 7 bases and at J to 8 bases, leaving 8 bases not matched to a gene. The CDR3 runs 14 residues. CDR1 is MNHEY and CDR2 is SVGAGI in the germline V gene. The CDR3 loop is CASKFGTGQEKLFF. Written as DNA, the CDR3 is TGTGCCAGCAAGTTCGGGACAGGGCAGGAAAAACTGTTTTTT.

The chain couples TRBV7-8 to TRBJ2-3; D gene ambiguous. The CDR3 is 16 amino acids. V was clipped by 1 base and J by 0 bases, with 11 bases between them. Per the germline V gene, CDR1 is SGHVS and CDR2 is FQNEAQ. The CDR3 reads CASSLEVWSSTDTQYF. CDR3 DNA: TGTGCCAGCAGCTTAGAAGTGTGGAGCAGCACAGATACGCAGTATTTT. The full variable domain, with the rest looked up from reference TRBV7-8 and TRBJ2-3, is GAGVSQSPRYKVAKRGQDVALRCDPISGHVSLFWYQQALGQGPEFLTYFQNEAQLDKSGLPSDRFFAERPEGSVSTLKIQRTQQEDSAVYLCASSLEVWSSTDTQYFGPGTRLTVL.

V usage is TRBV7-9 and J usage is TRBJ1-1; 10 nucleotides align to TRBD1. The CDR3 contains 19 residues. In germline, CDR1 is SEHNR, CDR2 FQNEAQ (reference sequence). V shed 5 bases, J shed 1 base, and the junction held 16 bases outside the gene matches. CDR3 nucleotide sequence: TGTGCCAGCAGCCGAATTTGGGCCCGGGACAGGGGTAAGAACACTGAAGCTTTCTTT. Encoded protein: CASSRIWARDRGKNTEAFF.

The genes are TRBV19 and TRBJ1-1; 8 nucleotides line up with TRBD1. Germline assignment: CDR1 LNHDA and CDR2 SQIVND (reference sequence). V shed 4 bases, J shed 6 bases, and the junction held 7 bases outside the gene matches. CDR3 length equals 14 residues. The chain's CDR3 is CASSNPDRGSEAFF. The CDR3, as DNA: TGTGCCAGTAGTAACCCTGACAGGGGCTCTGAAGCTTTCTTT.

V is TRBV7-2 and J is TRBJ2-3, with 13 bases that match TRBD2. CDR1 and CDR2 (germline): SGHTA, FQGNSA. V shed 5 bases, J shed 6 bases, and the junction held 8 bases outside the gene matches. This CDR3 contains 16 residues. CDR3 nucleotide sequence: TGTGCCAGCAGCCAAACTACTAGCGGGGGGGCGGATACGCAGTATTTT. The encoded protein is CASSQTTSGGADTQYF.

This clone has only a few counts. At the DNA level, this CDR3 is encoded by other sequences in the same sample as well. CDR3 DNA sequence: TGCGCCAGCAGCTTGGTCGGTGGGCAGGGTACCGGGGAGCTGTTTTTT. Residues: CASSLVGGQGTGELFF. This chain joins TRBV5-1 and TRBJ2-2, with TRBD1 as a possible D gene (5 bases). CDR3 size: 16 residues. Trimming took 0 bases from V and 5 from J, leaving 14 bases between them. CDR1 and CDR2 (germline): SGHRS, YFSETQ.

This clone appeared once. V is TRBV4-1 and J is TRBJ2-7; D gene ambiguous. The CDR3 totals 15 residues. CDR1 is MGHRA and CDR2 is YSYEKL in the germline V gene. V lost 4 bases and J 3 bases, leaving 16 bases between the germline ends. The DNA of the CDR3 is TGCGCCAGCAGCCTCGAGTCCTGGTCCGACTACGAGCAGTACTTC. It yields the protein CASSLESWSDYEQYF.

This rearrangement joins TRBV5-4 to TRBJ2-5, with a weak D call TRBD1 (7 bases). CDR3 size: 14 residues. The germline V and J ends were trimmed by 6 bases and 0 bases, with 12 bases remaining between them. Germline V gene sequence: CDR1 SGHNT, CDR2 YYREEE (reference sequence). Here the CDR3 reads CASTGGTDQETQYF. CDR3 nucleotides: TGTGCCAGCACCGGCGGGACAGACCAAGAGACCCAGTACTTC.

The chain has TRBV6-2 or TRBV6-3 and TRBJ2-1, with 7 bases matching TRBD1. Germline V gene data show CDR1 as MNHEY and CDR2 as SVGEGT. The CDR3 contains 16 residues. Germline trimming cut 5 bases from V and 2 bases from J; bases unmatched to any gene: 9. CDR3 in DNA: TGTGCCAGCAGTCAAACACAGGGGCACGCCTACAATGAGCAGTTCTTC. This sequence encodes CASSQTQGHAYNEQFF.

The chain links TRBV9 to TRBJ2-1; 11 bases align to TRBD2. Trimming took 2 bases from V and 4 from J; bases not matched to a gene: 14. The germline V gene has CDR1 SGDLS and CDR2 YYNGEE. The CDR3 loop spans 19 amino acids. CDR3 sequence: CASSVALAGESGTYNEQFF. The DNA of the CDR3 is TGTGCCAGCAGCGTTGCACTAGCGGGAGAGTCCGGTACGTACAATGAGCAGTTCTTC.

This clone was detected only once. V and J are TRBV25-1 and TRBJ2-2, with TRBD1 matching 9 bases. The germline CDR1 and CDR2 sequences are MGHDK and SYGVNS. V shed 6 bases and J 4 bases; nucleotides not matched to a gene: 0. The CDR3 sequence is 13 residues long. CDR3: CASRDRGTGELFF. As DNA, the CDR3 is TGTGCCAGCAGGGACAGGGGCACCGGGGAGCTGTTTTTT.

The V call is TRBV7-9, the J call TRBJ2-3, with 7 bases matching TRBD1. Trimming at V came to 2 bases and at J to 5 bases, leaving 10 bases not matched to a gene. This CDR3 spans 16 amino acids. Germline V gene lookup returns CDR1 SEHNR and CDR2 FQNEAQ (reference sequence). CDR3 DNA sequence: TGTGCCAGCAGCTTAAATCCCAGGGGGTGGGGAGATACGCAGTATTTT. This encodes CASSLNPRGWGDTQYF.

The V gene is TRBV27, the J gene TRBJ2-7, with a possible D match to TRBD1 (5 bases). The germline V gene encodes CDR1 MNHEY and CDR2 SMNVEV (reference sequence). CDR3 length: 17 amino acids. The ends were cut back, 0 bases at V and 0 bases at J, with 15 bases in the middle. This CDR3 is CASSLSPIRQISYEQYV. In DNA, the CDR3 is TGTGCCAGCAGTTTATCCCCAATACGACAGATCTCCTACGAGCAGTACGTC.

This chain links TRBV6-2 or TRBV6-3 with TRBJ2-2, with TRBD2 identical over 8 bases. The CDR3 runs 16 residues. Germline trimming cut 2 bases from V and 4 bases from J; bases unmatched to any gene: 6. Looked up from germline, CDR1 is MNHEY and CDR2 is SVGEGT. The CDR3 nucleotides are TGTGCCAGCAGTTACCCAGCGGGAGTGACCACCGGGGAGCTGTTTTTT. This gives the protein CASSYPAGVTTGELFF.

The chain uses TRBV28 and TRBJ1-1; 9 positions agree with TRBD1. V was pared by 6 bases and J by 4 bases, with 6 bases of the junction left unmatched. From germline, CDR1 is MDHEN and CDR2 SYDVKM. The CDR3 runs to 14 residues. CDR3 amino acids: CASSLQGAGTEAFF. The CDR3 DNA follows: TGTGCCAGCAGCCTACAGGGGGCTGGCACTGAAGCTTTCTTT.

Comment on this clone: The same CDR3 also results from other DNA sequences found in this sample. The chain is built from TRBV28 and TRBJ1-2, with 8 bases fitting TRBD1. This CDR3 contains 14 residues. Germline CDR1 reads MDHEN; CDR2 reads SYDVKM. J was trimmed by 4 bases and V by 3 bases; bases with no gene match: 4. The CDR3 bases are TGTGCCAGCAGTTTTCCAGGGGGCGGCTATGGCTACACCTTC. Residues: CASSFPGGGYGYTF.

This sequence joins TRBV27 and TRBJ2-5, with a weak D call TRBD1 (5 bases). Trimming stripped 6 bases from V and 0 bases from J, with 8 bases between. Germline CDR1 reads MNHEY; CDR2 reads SMNVEV (reference sequence). The CDR3 is 13 amino acids. The CDR3 nucleotides read TGTGCCAGCAGGCAGGACAACCAAGAGACCCAGTACTTC. This codes for CASRQDNQETQYF.

V usage is TRBV10-3 and J usage is TRBJ2-1, with D unresolved. This CDR3 contains 13 residues. The germline V gene has CDR1 ENHRY and CDR2 SYGVKD. V was shortened by 3 bases and J by 6 bases, with 9 bases between the two germline ends. The chain's CDR3 is CAISDPSSNEQFF. CDR3 in DNA: TGTGCCATCAGTGACCCTTCTAGCAATGAGCAGTTCTTC.

J is TRBJ2-3 and V is TRBV7-9; TRBD1 might be the D (6 bases). Germline CDR1 and CDR2: SEHNR and FQNEAQ (reference sequence). The CDR3 consists of 14 residues. The V gene lost 5 bases and the J gene lost 5 bases, with 14 bases spanning the gap. The chain's CDR3 is CASSLTGSGDTQYF. CDR3 DNA sequence: TGTGCCAGCAGCCTAACAGGGAGCGGAGATACGCAGTATTTT.

Concerning this clone: Since the CDR3 does not end with the conserved phenylalanine or tryptophan, this likely comes from a read error. The chain has TRBV9 and TRBJ1-2, with a weak D call TRBD1 (5 bases). V was clipped by 2 bases and J by 7 bases, with 18 bases between them. Per germline, CDR1 SGDLS and CDR2 YYNGEE. CDR3 size: 15 residues. Here the CDR3 reads CASSVSQLRGTGYTL. The DNA for the CDR3 is TGTGCCAGCAGCGTTTCTCAGCTGAGAGGGACTGGCTACACCCTC.

The chain has TRBV10-3 and TRBJ1-6; D is uncertain. Per germline, CDR1 ENHRY and CDR2 SYGVKD. The germline V and J ends were trimmed by 2 bases and 9 bases, with 17 bases remaining between them. The CDR3 has 16 amino acids. CDR3 coding DNA: TGTGCCATCAGTGAGCCGGGAGCCAGTCCGACTTCACCCCTCCACTTT. Protein sequence: CAISEPGASPTSPLHF.

The J gene is TRBJ2-7, the V gene TRBV12-3 or TRBV12-4, with 9 bases identical to TRBD1. CDR3 length: 13 residues. The V segment lost 5 bases and the J segment 6 bases; nucleotides outside the gene matches: 5. DNA of the CDR3: TGTGCCAGCAGTCGGACAGGGGAGGGCGAGCAGTACTTC. It codes for CASSRTGEGEQYF.

The gene calls are TRBV5-6 and TRBJ2-2, with 8 positions matching TRBD1. Germline V CDR1 and CDR2: SGHDT, YYEEEE. Trimming took 3 bases from V and 6 from J; bases not matched to a gene: 7. The CDR3 consists of 15 residues. The CDR3 here is CASSYPQGAPGELFF. As DNA, the CDR3 is TGTGCCAGCAGCTACCCTCAGGGGGCTCCCGGGGAGCTGTTTTTT.

The genes are TRBV28 and TRBJ2-3, with D possibly TRBD2 on 5 matching bases. Germline values: CDR1 MDHEN, CDR2 SYDVKM. This CDR3 comprises 13 residues. The V gene lost 2 bases and the J gene lost 3 bases, with 6 bases spanning the gap. The CDR3 region is CASSLGETDTQYF. The DNA for the CDR3 is TGTGCCAGCAGTTTAGGGGAGACAGATACGCAGTATTTT.

This clone came up once. V and J are TRBV3-1 (or the pseudogene TRBV3-2) and TRBJ1-3; D unresolved. The length of the CDR3 is 15 residues. Germline V gives CDR1 LGHDT, CDR2 YNNKEL (reference sequence). Trimming took 0 bases from V and 4 from J, leaving 10 bases between them. CDR3 loop: CASSQDPEGGNTIYF. The CDR3 DNA reads TGTGCCAGCAGCCAAGATCCCGAGGGAGGAAACACCATATATTTT.

V gene TRBV27 combines with J gene TRBJ1-6; D is unclear. V gave up 4 bases and J gave up 7 bases, with 2 bases separating them. Germline CDR1 and CDR2: MNHEY and SMNVEV (reference sequence). The CDR3 is made up of 11 amino acids. CDR3 region: CASSSNSPLHF. The CDR3 DNA follows: TGTGCCAGCAGTTCAAATTCACCCCTCCACTTT.

This rearrangement joins TRBV11-2 to TRBJ2-7, with D perhaps TRBD2 (5 bases). V lost 3 bases and J 11 bases, leaving 20 bases between the germline ends. Germline CDR1 is SGHAT and CDR2 is FQNNGV. The CDR3 contains 14 residues. The CDR3 sequence is CASSLSVPSSQEYF. The CDR3 DNA reads as TGTGCCAGCAGCTTGTCGGTGCCTAGCAGTCAGGAGTACTTC.